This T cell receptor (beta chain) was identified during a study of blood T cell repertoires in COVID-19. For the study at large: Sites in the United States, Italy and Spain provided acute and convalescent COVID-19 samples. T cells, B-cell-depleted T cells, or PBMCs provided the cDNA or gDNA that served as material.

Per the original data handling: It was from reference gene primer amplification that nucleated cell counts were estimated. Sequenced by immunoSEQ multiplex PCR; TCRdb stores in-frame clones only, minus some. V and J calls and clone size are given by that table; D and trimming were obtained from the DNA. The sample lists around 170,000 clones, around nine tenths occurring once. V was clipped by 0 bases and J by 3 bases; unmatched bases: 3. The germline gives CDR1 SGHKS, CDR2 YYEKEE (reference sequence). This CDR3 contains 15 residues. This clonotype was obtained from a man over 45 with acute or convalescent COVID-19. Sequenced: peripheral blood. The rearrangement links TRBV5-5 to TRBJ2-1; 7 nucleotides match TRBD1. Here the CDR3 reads CASSLGDRSYNEQFF. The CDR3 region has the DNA TGTGCCAGCAGCTTGGGGGACAGAAGCTACAATGAGCAGTTCTTC.